Shown below are 17 T cell receptor beta chains from a single sample sequenced in a study of cytomegalovirus exposure and HLA in healthy donors. Primers included in the PCR were 60 Vbeta and 13 Jbeta primers. Sequencing used immunoSEQ multiplex PCR; TCRdb keeps in-frame clones, though not all of them. The sample holds more than 150,000 clones; 65% to 90% are singletons and the top ten take 1% to 1.5%. Specimen: PBMCs. These receptors all stem from a girl aged 2-10 years in good health and CMV-seropositive.

The chain recombines TRBV5-4 with TRBJ2-7, with 7 bases that match TRBD2. The CDR3 consists of 14 residues. V trimming: 6 bases; J trimming: 2 bases; junction bases outside the gene matches: 8. Looked up from germline, CDR1 is SGHNT and CDR2 is YYREEE (reference sequence). CDR3 DNA: TGTGCCAGCACTCCAGCGGGACGCCCCTACGAGCAGTACTTC. It encodes CASTPAGRPYEQYF.

The chain employs TRBV20-1 and TRBJ1-1; 7 nucleotides match TRBD1. V gave up 5 bases and J gave up 8 bases; unmatched junction bases: 5. This CDR3 region has 11 residues. Germline assignment: CDR1 DFQATT and CDR2 SNEGSKA (reference sequence). CDR3 in DNA: TGCAGTGCTCAGTACAGGGGCGAAGCTTTCTTT. The encoded protein is CSAQYRGEAFF.

The rearrangement uses TRBV5-5 and TRBJ1-1; no clear D gene. Per germline, CDR1 SGHKS and CDR2 YYEKEE (reference sequence). V lost 5 bases and J lost 2, with 10 bases in between. The CDR3 has 13 amino acids. This CDR3 is CASSFARNTEAFF. The CDR3 nucleotides read TGTGCCAGCAGTTTCGCGAGAAACACTGAAGCTTTCTTT.

The gene calls are TRBV5-4 and TRBJ1-2, with D possibly TRBD1 on 5 matching bases. CDR1 and CDR2 (germline): SGHNT, YYREEE (reference sequence). The V end was cut by 0 bases, the J end by 2 bases, with 11 bases between. The CDR3 contains 15 residues. CDR3 sequence (DNA): TGTGCCAGCAGCTTGGCCGGGGGGTTAAACTATGGCTACACCTTC. As protein: CASSLAGGLNYGYTF.

V and J are TRBV27 and TRBJ1-1, with D perhaps TRBD1 (6 bases). This CDR3 comprises 18 residues. V was pared by 5 bases and J by 5 bases, with 27 bases between. Germline assignment: CDR1 MNHEY and CDR2 SMNVEV (reference sequence). This CDR3 reads CASSRMVVNRAPRTEAFF. The CDR3, as DNA: TGTGCCAGCAGTCGGATGGTCGTTAACAGGGCCCCGAGGACTGAAGCTTTCTTT.

This chain uses TRBV7-8 with TRBJ2-1; the match to TRBD2 covers 8 bases. CDR1 is SGHVS and CDR2 is FQNEAQ in the germline V gene. The CDR3 is made up of 14 amino acids. The V gene end was trimmed by 7 bases and the J gene end by 2 bases; junction bases not matched to a gene: 4. This chain's CDR3 is CASKDGGAYNEQFF. CDR3 bases: TGTGCCAGCAAGGACGGGGGGGCCTACAATGAGCAGTTCTTC.

In this sample, this clone turned up a few times. The chain uses TRBV11-2 and TRBJ2-7, with D possibly matching TRBD2 (5 bases). With 7 bases removed from V and 3 bases from J, the gap between germline ends came to 19 bases. The length of the CDR3 is 15 residues. Looked up from germline, CDR1 is SGHAT and CDR2 is FQNNGV. The CDR3 spells CASTPIGVRNYEQYF. As DNA, the CDR3 is TGTGCCAGCACCCCTATCGGGGTTCGGAACTACGAGCAGTACTTC.

This chain links TRBV4-1 with TRBJ2-7; 9 bases are a match to TRBD2. Germline values: CDR1 MGHRA, CDR2 YSYEKL. CDR3 length: 16 residues. With 1 base clipped from V and 1 base from J, the junction kept 5 bases outside the gene matches. The CDR3 DNA sequence: TGCGCCAGCAGCCAAGTTCGTCTAGCGGGGTCCTACGAGCAGTACTTC. Its translation is CASSQVRLAGSYEQYF.

This chain joins TRBV14 and TRBJ2-7, with 12 bases that match TRBD1. CDR1 is SGHDN and CDR2 is FVKESK in the germline V gene. The CDR3 totals 16 residues. Losses at the gene ends were 3 bases for V and 3 bases for J; bases not matched to a gene: 6. CDR3 loop: CASSHAGTGGYYEQYF. The CDR3 DNA sequence: TGTGCCAGCAGCCATGCTGGGACAGGGGGCTACTACGAGCAGTACTTC.

The rearrangement joins TRBV15 to TRBJ2-2; no firm D call. CDR1 and CDR2 (germline): LNHNV, YYDKDF (reference sequence). The CDR3 runs to 12 residues. V was pared by 2 bases and J by 8 bases, with 6 bases between. The CDR3, as DNA: TGTGCCACCAGCAGACGTGAGGGGGAGCTGTTTTTT. Translating gives CATSRREGELFF.

The rearrangement links TRBV13 to TRBJ1-4; TRBD1 is a possible D gene (5 bases). This CDR3 has 12 amino acids. Germline assignment: CDR1 PRHDT and CDR2 FYEKMQ (reference sequence). Trimming removed 4 bases from V and 15 bases from J, with 15 bases in between. The CDR3 loop reads CASSYARTKMFF. Written as DNA, the CDR3 is TGTGCCAGCAGCTACGCACGGACAAAGATGTTTTTT.

This chain connects TRBV6-4 to TRBJ1-2; TRBD1 is a possible D gene (6 bases). The CDR3 is 13 amino acids. CDR1 is MRHNA, CDR2 SNTAGT, per germline. V was pared by 5 bases and J by 4 bases, with 11 bases between. CDR3 sequence: CASSPGGRYGYTF. The CDR3 bases are TGTGCCAGCAGTCCGGGGGGGCGCTATGGCTACACCTTC.

V gene TRBV7-3 combines with J gene TRBJ2-1; D gene ambiguous. CDR1 and CDR2 (germline): SGHTA, FQGTGA. V gave up 4 bases and J gave up 4 bases, with 8 bases separating them. The CDR3 consists of 13 residues. CDR3 nucleotide sequence: TGTGCCAGCAGCTACCGAGGTTACAATGAGCAGTTCTTC. Protein product: CASSYRGYNEQFF.

V and J are TRBV5-6 and TRBJ2-7; 10 nucleotides agree with TRBD1. The V segment lost 4 bases and the J segment 4 bases; nucleotides outside the gene matches: 11. Germline V gene lookup returns CDR1 SGHDT and CDR2 YYEEEE. The CDR3 covers 16 residues. The CDR3: CASSPAVGQGRYEQYF. The CDR3, as DNA: TGTGCCAGCAGCCCCGCGGTGGGACAGGGGAGGTACGAGCAGTACTTC.

This clone was seen once. This chain uses TRBV15 with TRBJ2-2; the match to TRBD1 covers 12 bases. Trimming took 1 base from V and 8 from J; bases not matched to a gene: 5. The CDR3 consists of 16 residues. CDR1 and CDR2 from the germline V gene are LNHNV and YYDKDF (reference sequence). The CDR3 loop is CATSRVGQGAGGELFF. CDR3 DNA: TGTGCCACCAGCAGAGTGGGACAGGGGGCAGGGGGGGAGCTGTTTTTT.

V and J are TRBV30 and TRBJ1-2, with TRBD1 matching over 7 bases. V shed 7 bases and J 7 bases; nucleotides not matched to a gene: 3. Per the germline V gene, CDR1 is GTSNPN and CDR2 is SVGIG (reference sequence). CDR3 size: 10 residues. The CDR3 DNA sequence: TGTGCCTCAACAGGGGTTGGCTACACCTTC. It encodes CASTGVGYTF. Looking up the rest from reference TRBV30 and TRBJ1-2 gives the full variable domain: SQTIHQWPATLVQPVGSPLSLECTVEGTSNPNLYWYRQAAGRGLQLLFYSVGIGQISSEVPQNLSASRPQDRQFILSSKKLLLSDSGFYLCASTGVGYTFGSGTRLTVV.

The chain couples TRBV15 to TRBJ1-3; D remains ambiguous. Trimming stripped 6 bases from V and 2 bases from J, with 5 bases between. The CDR3 sequence is 12 residues long. Germline lookup yields CDR1 LNHNV and CDR2 YYDKDF (reference sequence). CDR3 nucleotide sequence: TGTGCCACCAGGACTCCTGGAAACACCATATATTTT. Protein sequence: CATRTPGNTIYF.